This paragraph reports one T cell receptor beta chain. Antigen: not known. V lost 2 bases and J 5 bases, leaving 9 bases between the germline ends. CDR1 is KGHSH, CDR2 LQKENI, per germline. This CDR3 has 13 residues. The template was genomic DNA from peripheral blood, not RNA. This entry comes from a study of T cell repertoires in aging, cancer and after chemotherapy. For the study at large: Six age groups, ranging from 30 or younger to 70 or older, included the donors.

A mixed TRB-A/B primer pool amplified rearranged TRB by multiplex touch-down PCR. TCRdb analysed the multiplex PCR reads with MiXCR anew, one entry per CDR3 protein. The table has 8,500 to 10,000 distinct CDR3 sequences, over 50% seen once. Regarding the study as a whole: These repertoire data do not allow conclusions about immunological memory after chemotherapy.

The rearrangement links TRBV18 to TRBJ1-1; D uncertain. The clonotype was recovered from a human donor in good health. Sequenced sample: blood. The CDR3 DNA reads TGTGCCAGCTCACCAACGGGAGGGACTGAAGCTTTCTTT. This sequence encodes CASSPTGGTEAFF. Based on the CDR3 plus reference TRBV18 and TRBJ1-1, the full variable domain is NAGVMQNPRHLVRRRGQEARLRCSPMKGHSHVYWYRQLPEEGLKFMVYLQKENIIDESGMPKERFSAEFPKEGPSILRIQQVVRGDSAAYFCASSPTGGTEAFFGQGTRLTVV.